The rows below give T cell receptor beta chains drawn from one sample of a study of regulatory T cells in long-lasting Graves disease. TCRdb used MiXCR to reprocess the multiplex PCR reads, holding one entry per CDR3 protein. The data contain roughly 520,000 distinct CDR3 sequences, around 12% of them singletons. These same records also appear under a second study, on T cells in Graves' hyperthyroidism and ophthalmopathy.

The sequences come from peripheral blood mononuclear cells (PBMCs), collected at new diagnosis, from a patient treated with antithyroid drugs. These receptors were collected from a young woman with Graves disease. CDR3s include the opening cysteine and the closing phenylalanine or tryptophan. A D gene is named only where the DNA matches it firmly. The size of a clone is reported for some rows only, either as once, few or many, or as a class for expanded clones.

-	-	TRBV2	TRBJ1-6	TGTGCCAGCAAGGGGGAGAGGAATTCACCCCTCCACTTT	CASKGERNSPLHF
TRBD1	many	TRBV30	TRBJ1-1	TGTGCCCGAACAACAGGGGTGAGCACTGAAGCTTTCTTT	CARTTGVSTEAFF
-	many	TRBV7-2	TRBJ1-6	TGTGCCAGCAGCTTATTGGGGTGGTCCTATAATTCACCCCTCCACTTT	CASSLLGWSYNSPLHF
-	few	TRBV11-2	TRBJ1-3	TGTGCCAGCAGCCAGCTCGGGAACTCTGGAAACACCATATATTTT	CASSQLGNSGNTIYF
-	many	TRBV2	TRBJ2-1	TGTGCCAGCAGTGACGGAAGCGCCTCGTTCTACAATGAGCAGTTCTTC	CASSDGSASFYNEQFF
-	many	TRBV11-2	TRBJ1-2	TGTGCCAGCAGCCGACCGGGAGGCAACTATGGCTACACCTTC	CASSRPGGNYGYTF
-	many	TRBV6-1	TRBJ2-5	TGTGCCAGCAGTGCTAGACAAGAGACCCAGTACTTC	CASSARQETQYF
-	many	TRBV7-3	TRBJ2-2	TGTGCCAGCAGCATACGACAGGCGAACACCGGGGAGCTGTTTTTT	CASSIRQANTGELFF
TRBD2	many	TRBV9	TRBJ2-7	TGTGCCAGCAGCGTAGGGACTAGCGGGCACCTCTCGTTC	CASSVGTSGHLSF
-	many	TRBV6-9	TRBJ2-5	TGTGCCAGCAGTTACTGGGACTCGGCCCTTGGGGAGACCCAGTACTTC	CASSYWDSALGETQYF
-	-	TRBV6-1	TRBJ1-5	TGTGCCAGCAGTGAAGTGAAGGTCCACAATCAGCCCCAGCATTTT	CASSEVKVHNQPQHF
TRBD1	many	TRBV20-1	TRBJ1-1	TGCAGTGCTAGGGACAGGGATTGGGCTTTCTTT	CSARDRDWAFF
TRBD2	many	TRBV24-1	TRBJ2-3	TGTGCCACCAGTGATTTGCCCGGACTAGCGGGAGCAGATACGCAGTATTTT	CATSDLPGLAGADTQYF
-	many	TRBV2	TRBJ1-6	TGTGCCAGCAGTGTCCAGCCTTATAATTCACCCCTCCACTTT	CASSVQPYNSPLHF
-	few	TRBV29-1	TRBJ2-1	TGCAGCGTAGGGAAGGCCTCCTACAATGAGCAGTTCTTC	CSVGKASYNEQFF
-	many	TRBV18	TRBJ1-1	TGTGCCAGCTCACCAGTACAGAACACTGAAGCTTTCTTT	CASSPVQNTEAFF
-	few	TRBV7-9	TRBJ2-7	TGTGCCAGCAGCTCCCCCGCGGGAATGTTCTACGAGCAGTACTTC	CASSSPAGMFYEQYF
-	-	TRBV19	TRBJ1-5	TGTGCCAGTAGGTCTGAAAATCAGCCCCAGCATTTT	CASRSENQPQHF
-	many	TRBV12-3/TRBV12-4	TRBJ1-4	TGTGCCAGCAGTTGGGCAAAAACTAATGAAAAACTGTTTTTT	CASSWAKTNEKLFF
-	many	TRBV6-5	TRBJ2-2	TGTGCCAGCAGTTACAATATCGGTACAGGAATTACCGGGGAGCTGTTTTTT	CASSYNIGTGITGELFF
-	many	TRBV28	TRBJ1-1	TGTGCCAGCAGTGGGGACCTATCCACAGACATGAACACTGAAGCTTTCTTT	CASSGDLSTDMNTEAFF
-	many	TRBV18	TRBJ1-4	TGTGCCAGCTCACCACCGAGAACCGGGGTTGATGAAAAACTGTTTTTT	CASSPPRTGVDEKLFF
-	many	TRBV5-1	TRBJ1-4	TGCGCCAGCAGCTTGGACACTGCGAATGAAAAACTGTTTTTT	CASSLDTANEKLFF
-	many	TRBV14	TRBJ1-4	TGTGCCAGCAGCCGACAGGATTCAACTAATGAAAAACTGTTTTTT	CASSRQDSTNEKLFF
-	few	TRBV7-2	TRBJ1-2	TGTGCCAGCAGCTTCTCTTGGGGCCGCAACTATGGCTACACCTTC	CASSFSWGRNYGYTF
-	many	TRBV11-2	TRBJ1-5	TGTGCCAGCAGCTTAGGAACAGCTTCCAATCAGCCCCAGCATTTT	CASSLGTASNQPQHF
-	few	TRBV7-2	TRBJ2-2	TGTGCCAGCAGCTTATGGCGGGCCACCGGGGAGCTGTTTTTT	CASSLWRATGELFF
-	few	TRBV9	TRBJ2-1	TGTGCCAGCAGCGTCGGGAGGGGGCGAGGGGATGAGCAGTTCTTC	CASSVGRGRGDEQFF
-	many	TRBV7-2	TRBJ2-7	TGTGCCAGCAGCTTAGCGGGAGGGGGCTTCACCTACGAGCAGTACTTC	CASSLAGGGFTYEQYF
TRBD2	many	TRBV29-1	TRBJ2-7	TGCAGCGTTGGACGACTAGCGGGAGAGCGCGAGCAGTACTTC	CSVGRLAGEREQYF
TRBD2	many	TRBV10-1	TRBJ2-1	TGCGCCAGCAGTGAGTCCGGACTAGCGGGAGGGCCTGATGAGCAGTTCTTC	CASSESGLAGGPDEQFF
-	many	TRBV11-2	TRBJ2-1	TGTGCCAGCAGCTTAGAGGCCGGGTACTACAATGAGCAGTTCTTC	CASSLEAGYYNEQFF
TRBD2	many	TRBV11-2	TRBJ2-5	TGTGCCAGCAGCGTTGACATCTGGTCTAGCGGGGAAGAGACCCAGTACTTC	CASSVDIWSSGEETQYF
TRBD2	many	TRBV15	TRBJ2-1	TGTGCCACCAGCAGAGATGAATTTAGCGGGAGGAGCGATGAGCAGTTCTTC	CATSRDEFSGRSDEQFF
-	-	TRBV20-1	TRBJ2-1	TGCAGTGCTAGCCCGGGACATATCTACAATGAGCAGTTCTTC	CSASPGHIYNEQFF
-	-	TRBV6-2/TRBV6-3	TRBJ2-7	TGTGCCAGCAGTTACAAGGGTCCCTTGGGGTACGAGCAGTACTTC	CASSYKGPLGYEQYF
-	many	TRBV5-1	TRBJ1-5	TGCGCCAGCAGCATAGGGACCGGGGTGTATCAGCCCCAGCATTTT	CASSIGTGVYQPQHF
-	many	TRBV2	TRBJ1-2	TGTGCCAGCAGTGCGATCAGGGAACCCCCTTATGGCTACACCTTC	CASSAIREPPYGYTF
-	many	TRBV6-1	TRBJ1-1	TGTGCCAGCCAGGAACAGTTGAACACTGAAGCTTTCTTT	CASQEQLNTEAFF
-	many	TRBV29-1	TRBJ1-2	TGCAGCGTTGACGCGGGTCTTAGCTATGGCTACACCTTC	CSVDAGLSYGYTF
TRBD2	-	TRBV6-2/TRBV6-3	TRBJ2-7	TGTGCCAGCAGTTACCCGGGACTACCCTACGAGCAGTACTTC	CASSYPGLPYEQYF
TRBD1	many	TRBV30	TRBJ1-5	TGTGCCTGGAGTGTTCAAGGGGGCCTAGCCCAGCATTTT	CAWSVQGGLAQHF
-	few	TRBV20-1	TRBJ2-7	TGCAGTGCTGGGTCAGGCGGGGTACACGAGCAGTACTTC	CSAGSGGVHEQYF
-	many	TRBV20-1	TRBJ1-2	TGCAGTGCGCTTAAACTCAGGGACGGCTACACCTTC	CSALKLRDGYTF
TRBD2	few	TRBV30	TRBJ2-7	TGTGCCTGGAGTGGTCAAAGCGGGATTGGCGAGCAGTACTTC	CAWSGQSGIGEQYF
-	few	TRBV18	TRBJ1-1	TGTGCCAGCTCGCCTTCGGTGAACACTGAAGCTTTCTTT	CASSPSVNTEAFF
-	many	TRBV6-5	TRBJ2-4	TGTGCCAGCAGTTACTCCGGGTGGCTAGCCAAAAACATTCAGTACTTC	CASSYSGWLAKNIQYF
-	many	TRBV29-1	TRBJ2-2	TGCAGCGTTGAAGGGATCAACACCGGGGAGCTGTTTTTT	CSVEGINTGELFF
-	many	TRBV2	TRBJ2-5	TGTGCCAGCAGGCACGTTGGGGCAAAAAAGACCCAGTACTTC	CASRHVGAKKTQYF
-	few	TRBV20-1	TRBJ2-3	TGCAGTAGGATGAGCACAGATACGCAGTATTTT	CSRMSTDTQYF
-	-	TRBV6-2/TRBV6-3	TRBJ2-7	TGTGCCAGCAGTTACTCGGGGCGGGGCACCTACGAGCAGTACTTC	CASSYSGRGTYEQYF
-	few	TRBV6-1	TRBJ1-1	TGTGCCAGCAGTGAAGCGGGGGGGGGGGTAGGCACTGAAGCTTTCTTT	CASSEAGGGVGTEAFF
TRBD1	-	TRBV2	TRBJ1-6	TGTGCCAGCTCCCTCCAGGGGGTTTGGTCACCCCTCCACTTT	CASSLQGVWSPLHF
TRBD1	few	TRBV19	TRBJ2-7	TGTGCCAGTAGTATGTCAGGGGGCGCTTCCTACGAGCAGTACTTC	CASSMSGGASYEQYF